This T cell receptor beta chain was documented in a study of blood T cell repertoires in COVID-19 (dated by TCRdb to between 2020 and 2021). Study-wide context: Samples covering the acute and convalescent phases of COVID-19 were provided by collaborators in the United States, Italy and Spain. Samples were obtained from the ongoing ImmuneRACE study (first 160 participants) and from about 1,300 subjects provided by 6 global collaborators. Deeply sampled blood TCRbeta repertoires from subjects exposed to, actively infected with, or recovered from COVID-19 were included in the dataset. Where available, HLA class I and class II types were obtained from metadata supplied by the sample provider rather than from assay-based typing. The prospective study material was composed of cDNA or gDNA derived from T cells, B-cell-depleted T cells, or PBMCs. The repertoires were made available in a free public database intended to serve as a resource for research on the immune response to SARS-CoV-2. The sample metadata nearly always contained a de-identified subject ID, COVID-19 status, age in years and sex. Results and caveats for the whole study, not just this receptor: The amount of clinical and demographic metadata varied by source and participant and was provided uncurated.

Its CDR3 holds 15 amino acids, cysteine through phenylalanine. The only DNA kept is the CDR3, 45 bases in frame from the first base. V lost 6 bases and J lost 3 bases; the stretch between them is 15 bases long. CDR1 and CDR2, looked up from the germline V gene, are MNHEY and SVGAGI. TCRbeta CDR3 regions were amplified from genomic DNA using the immunoSEQ Assay, a bias-controlled multiplex PCR. The authors processed their data as follows. The number of nucleated cells in each sample was estimated from the amplification of reference gene primers within the assay. To quantify the absolute abundance of each unique TCRbeta CDR3 rearrangement, sequence reads were collapsed and filtered. For each sample, productive Simpson clonality was calculated as the square root of Simpson's diversity index across productive rearrangements. TCRdb provides this immuneACCESS table in a form limited to in-frame rearrangements. Some clones are lacking; in checked studies, under half of them reflect an unresolved V gene, and why the rest are absent is not known. Clonal size and the V and J genes are those of that table, whereas D and trimming came from the DNA. Counted in this sample were 150,000 to 200,000 clones; approximately 90% of them appeared once. Approximately 2.2% of the sample is in the top ten clones.

A note on this clone: Its antigen is not yet known. Base qualities are not at hand, and no much larger clone is one base apart.

Participants in the prospective study were enrolled through a virtual design, were aged 18 to 89 years, and lived in roughly 24 United States geographic areas. Cohort assignment in the prospective study relied on participant-reported clinical history from a screening survey and a study questionnaire. For ImmuneRACE Cohort 3, a participant was defined as recovered based on two consecutive negative NP/OP PCR tests, clearance by a healthcare professional, or resolution of symptoms. Each participant in the prospective study had whole blood, serum and a nasopharyngeal or oropharyngeal swab collected by mobile phlebotomists. Prospective study participants could optionally give additional blood draws and questionnaires over an approximately two-month period. Prospective study blood samples were shipped either frozen or at room temperature before DNA extraction.

The rearranged chain carries TRBV6-5 and TRBJ2-1; TRBD2 might be the D gene, on 6 matching bases. The TCR originated in a woman aged 25-40 years who had recovered from COVID-19. Specimen: PBMCs or T cells enriched from blood (not recorded which). The nucleotide sequence is TGTGCCAGCAGCCTCACTAGCCCCTTCTACAATGAGCAGTTCTTC. This translates into CASSLTSPFYNEQFF.